This T cell receptor (beta chain) was captured by sequencing in a study of blood T cell repertoires in COVID-19. Only in-frame clones appear in the TCRdb table, and some are missing; sequencing was by immunoSEQ multiplex PCR. The sample consists of more than 300,000 clones, more than 75% of them appearing once. The CDR3 spans 9 residues. Germline lookup yields CDR1 SQVTM and CDR2 ANQGSEA. Trimming shortened V by 3 bases and J by 8 bases, and 4 bases separated the two germline ends. This TCR came from a woman aged 18-35 years who had recovered from COVID-19. The sequenced sample consisted of PBMCs or T cells enriched from blood (not recorded which). The chain employs TRBV29-1 and TRBJ1-2; unclear D gene. CDR3 coding DNA: TGCAGCGTTGAGGAGGGCTACACCTTC. Protein sequence: CSVEEGYTF.